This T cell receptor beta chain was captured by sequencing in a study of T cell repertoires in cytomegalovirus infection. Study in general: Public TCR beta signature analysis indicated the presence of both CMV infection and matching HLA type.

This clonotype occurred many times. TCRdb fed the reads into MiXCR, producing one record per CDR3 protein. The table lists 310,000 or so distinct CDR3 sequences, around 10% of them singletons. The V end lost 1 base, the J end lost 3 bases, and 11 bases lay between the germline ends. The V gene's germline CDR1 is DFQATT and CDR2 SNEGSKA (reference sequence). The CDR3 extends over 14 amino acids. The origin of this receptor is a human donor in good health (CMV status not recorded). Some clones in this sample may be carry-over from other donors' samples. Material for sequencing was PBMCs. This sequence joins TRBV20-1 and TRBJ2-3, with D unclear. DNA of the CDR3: TGCAGTGCTAGAGGCCCCCGGAAGACAGATACGCAGTATTTT. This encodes CSARGPRKTDTQYF.